The next 32 T cell receptor beta chains were all read from a single sample in a study of a mutant IDH1 vaccine in newly diagnosed glioma. Measured with immunoSEQ multiplex PCR; TCRdb has only the in-frame clones, and not every one. The repertoire holds more than 20,000 clones, with approximately 90% as singletons. Time point reported: baseline, week 1 (first vaccination visit). Noted treatment: pre-vaccination baseline after standard-of-care therapy. The sequences come from PBMCs, collected from a glioma patient treated with radiotherapy, temozolomide or both. Source of these receptors: a man under 40 with glioma.

The rearrangement links TRBV5-1 to TRBJ2-5; 10 bases align to TRBD1. Looked up from germline, CDR1 is SGHRS and CDR2 is YFSETQ. The CDR3 is 16 residues long. The V segment lost 1 base and the J segment 7 bases; nucleotides outside the gene matches: 10. The CDR3: CASSLTTGGVEATQYF. The CDR3 nucleotides read TGCGCCAGCAGCTTGACGACAGGGGGCGTAGAAGCGACCCAGTACTTC.

The chain couples TRBV6-1 to TRBJ1-5; 10 nucleotides match TRBD1. Germline values: CDR1 MNHNS, CDR2 SASEGT. This CDR3 is 16 amino acids long. Trimming removed 0 bases from V and 5 bases from J; junction bases left unmatched: 4. The CDR3 reads CASSEAPGQGDQPQHF. For the CDR3, the DNA is TGTGCCAGCAGTGAAGCCCCCGGACAGGGGGATCAGCCCCAGCATTTT.

This chain joins TRBV27 and TRBJ1-2, with 7 bases identical to TRBD1. The CDR3 extends over 15 amino acids. Germline V gives CDR1 MNHEY, CDR2 SMNVEV (reference sequence). Trimming removed 5 bases from V and 5 bases from J; junction bases left unmatched: 11. CDR3 region: CASSRIQGVVYGYTF. CDR3 DNA sequence: TGTGCCAGCAGTAGAATTCAGGGGGTGGTATATGGCTACACCTTC.

V gene TRBV5-1 combines with J gene TRBJ2-5; the D is unclear. This CDR3 spans 13 amino acids. Between the trimmed V and J ends, which lost 3 bases and 3 bases, there was a span of 9 bases. Germline CDR1 reads SGHRS; CDR2 reads YFSETQ. Here the CDR3 DNA reads TGCGCCAGCAGCTGGTCGGTAAAAGAGACCCAGTACTTC. Residues: CASSWSVKETQYF.

CDR3 region: CASGLGQSNQPQHF. CDR3 nucleotide sequence: TGTGCTAGTGGTTTGGGACAGTCCAATCAGCCCCAGCATTTT. J is TRBJ1-5 and V is TRBV12-5; weak D call: TRBD1 (5 bases). The CDR3 runs 14 residues. Germline V gene lookup returns CDR1 LGHNT and CDR2 FRNRAP. The ends were cut back, 1 base at V and 3 bases at J, with 7 bases in the middle.

V and J are TRBV25-1 and TRBJ2-3; D tentatively reads TRBD1 or TRBD2 (5 bases each). V was pared by 0 bases and J by 0 bases, with 10 bases between. Germline V gives CDR1 MGHDK, CDR2 SYGVNS. The length of the CDR3 is 16 residues. The chain's CDR3 is CASSEYQGGSTDTQYF. In DNA form, the CDR3 reads TGTGCCAGCAGTGAATATCAGGGCGGGAGCACAGATACGCAGTATTTT.

V usage is TRBV5-3 and J usage is TRBJ2-3; TRBD2 agrees at 8 bases. TRBV5-3 is known as an ORF, though its function is uncertain. With 3 bases clipped from V and 2 bases from J, the junction kept 8 bases outside the gene matches. This CDR3 spans 16 amino acids. CDR3 coding DNA: TGTGCCAGAAGCTACCCTAGCGGGCCGATCACAGATACGCAGTATTTT. It is translated as CARSYPSGPITDTQYF.

This chain links TRBV7-9 with TRBJ1-1, with 8 bases matching TRBD1. The J segment lost 2 bases and the V segment lost 0 bases, leaving 5 bases of the junction unmatched. The germline V gene has CDR1 SEHNR and CDR2 FQNEAQ (reference sequence). The CDR3 contains 16 residues. The CDR3 region has the DNA TGTGCCAGCAGCTTAGCGGGAACAGGGGGAAACACTGAAGCTTTCTTT. Encoded protein: CASSLAGTGGNTEAFF.

This chain connects TRBV18 to TRBJ2-5; 7 bases are shared with TRBD1. Looked up from germline, CDR1 is KGHSH and CDR2 is LQKENI. V lost 4 bases to trimming and J lost 1 base; unmatched junction nucleotides: 3. The CDR3 is 14 amino acids. The CDR3 here is CASSLGQVQETQYF. The CDR3 DNA sequence: TGTGCCAGCTCACTAGGACAGGTCCAAGAGACCCAGTACTTC. The variable domain in full, with the rest retrieved from reference TRBV18 and TRBJ2-5, is NAGVMQNPRHLVRRRGQEARLRCSPMKGHSHVYWYRQLPEEGLKFMVYLQKENIIDESGMPKERFSAEFPKEGPSILRIQQVVRGDSAAYFCASSLGQVQETQYFGPGTRLLVL.

The gene calls are TRBV5-4 and TRBJ1-2, with D possibly being TRBD1 (5 bases). Between the trimmed V and J ends, which lost 0 bases and 8 bases, there was a span of 20 bases. The germline CDR1 and CDR2 sequences are SGHNT and YYREEE (reference sequence). The CDR3 is 16 amino acids. The CDR3 sequence: CASSLDRGVTSGGYTF. The DNA for the CDR3 is TGTGCCAGCAGCTTGGACAGAGGGGTCACCTCCGGGGGCTACACCTTC.

The rearrangement joins TRBV5-1 to TRBJ1-2; a weak D match, TRBD1 (5 bases). The CDR3 runs to 13 residues. V lost 0 bases, J lost 5 bases, and 8 bases lay in between. The germline V gene encodes CDR1 SGHRS and CDR2 YFSETQ. CDR3 in DNA: TGCGCCAGCAGCTTGGTAGGGGAGTATGGCTACACCTTC. This codes for CASSLVGEYGYTF.

The chain links TRBV19 to TRBJ1-6; D unresolved. The CDR3 consists of 13 residues. V was shortened by 9 bases and J by 8 bases, with 14 bases between the two germline ends. The germline gives CDR1 LNHDA, CDR2 SQIVND (reference sequence). CDR3 bases: TGTGCCAGCTCGGGGATCTCGGATTCACCCCTCCACTTT. This encodes CASSGISDSPLHF.

V usage is TRBV4-2 and J usage is TRBJ2-1; 7 bases line up with TRBD2. V shed 1 base, J shed 5 bases, and the junction held 2 bases outside the gene matches. Looked up from germline, CDR1 is LGHNA and CDR2 is YNFKEQ. CDR3 length equals 14 residues. DNA for the CDR3: TGTGCCAGCAGCCAAGCGGCGGGGGACAATGAGCAGTTCTTC. Protein sequence: CASSQAAGDNEQFF.

This chain uses TRBV25-1 with TRBJ2-1, with D hard to call. CDR3 size: 14 residues. Germline V gene lookup returns CDR1 MGHDK and CDR2 SYGVNS. With 0 bases removed from V and 6 bases from J, the gap between germline ends came to 9 bases. This chain's CDR3 is CASSEYSFSNEQFF. As DNA, the CDR3 is TGTGCCAGCAGTGAATACAGTTTTTCCAATGAGCAGTTCTTC.

The genes are TRBV7-2 and TRBJ2-5, with a possible D match to TRBD1 (6 bases). TRBJ2-7 explains the end of the DNA better; the J call may be wrong. Germline V gene sequence: CDR1 SGHTA, CDR2 FQGNSA. The CDR3 runs 14 residues. The CDR3, as DNA: TGTGCCAGCCGGTGGGACACAAACTCCTACGAGCAGTACTTC. Translating it yields CASRWDTNSYEQYF.

This chain joins TRBV7-2 and TRBJ1-2; 7 bases line up with TRBD1. This CDR3 spans 17 amino acids. The V gene end was trimmed by 5 bases and the J gene end by 3 bases; junction bases not matched to a gene: 15. Germline V lookup: CDR1 SGHTA, CDR2 FQGNSA. CDR3 DNA: TGTGCCAGCAGCCTACGGGAGGGCAGGGGGAAGTACTATGGCTACACCTTC. Translated: CASSLREGRGKYYGYTF.

The chain employs TRBV5-8 and TRBJ1-2; 8 bases match TRBD1. The trim removed 0 bases at V and 5 bases at J, leaving 6 bases unmatched. Germline V gene lookup returns CDR1 SGHTS and CDR2 YDEGEE. This CDR3 has 15 residues. CDR3 coding DNA: TGTGCCAGCAGCTTGGGGACAGGGAGCGAATATGGCTACACCTTC. Translated, it gives CASSLGTGSEYGYTF. The full variable domain, completed using reference TRBV5-8 and TRBJ1-2, is EAGVTQSPTHLIKTRGQQATLRCSPISGHTSVYWYQQALGLGLQFLLWYDEGEERNRGNFPPRFSGRQFPNYSSELNVNALELEDSALYLCASSLGTGSEYGYTFGSGTRLTVV.

This clone was detected once. This chain joins TRBV5-1 and TRBJ1-1; D is perhaps TRBD1 (5 bases). Germline CDR1 reads SGHRS; CDR2 reads YFSETQ. The CDR3 covers 14 residues. Deletions cut 0 bases from V and 6 bases from J, with 12 bases between. The CDR3 nucleotides are TGCGCCAGCAGCTTGGAACCCCGGGGCTCTGAAGCTTTCTTT. Its protein is CASSLEPRGSEAFF.

The CDR3 is CASSPQGALNTEAFF. DNA of the CDR3: TGTGCCAGCAGCCCCCAGGGGGCTCTAAACACTGAAGCTTTCTTT. This chain connects TRBV4-2 to TRBJ1-1; TRBD1 agrees at 8 bases. The V gene's germline CDR1 is LGHNA and CDR2 YNFKEQ. The CDR3 spans 15 residues. V shed 4 bases, J shed 2 bases, and the junction held 6 bases outside the gene matches.

This clone was found once. The chain has TRBV6-5 and TRBJ2-7; no definite D call. CDR3 length: 13 residues. V lost 5 bases, J lost 3 bases, and 11 bases lay in between. The germline gives CDR1 MNHEY, CDR2 SVGAGI. The CDR3 nucleotides are TGTGCCAGCAGTCCCCCTTCGAACTACGAGCAGTACTTC. Its translation is CASSPPSNYEQYF.

This rearrangement joins TRBV29-1 to TRBJ1-1; TRBD1 might be the D (6 bases). Germline lookup yields CDR1 SQVTM and CDR2 ANQGSEA. The CDR3 covers 15 residues. V gave up 0 bases and J gave up 4 bases, with 15 bases separating them. As DNA, the CDR3 is TGCAGCGTTGAAGATGAAAGGAAAGGGGGCACTGAAGCTTTCTTT. It yields the protein CSVEDERKGGTEAFF.

V usage is TRBV5-1 and J usage is TRBJ2-2; D gene uncertain. The V end lost 4 bases, the J end lost 0 bases, and 7 bases lay between the germline ends. CDR1 and CDR2 (germline): SGHRS, YFSETQ. The CDR3 loop spans 14 amino acids. The CDR3 protein is CASSASPNTGELFF. CDR3 coding DNA: TGCGCCAGCAGCGCAAGTCCGAACACCGGGGAGCTGTTTTTT.

The gene calls are TRBV2 and TRBJ2-7; D is unclear. The CDR3 totals 13 residues. Trimming shortened V by 4 bases and J by 2 bases, and 9 bases separated the two germline ends. CDR1 is SNHLY, CDR2 FYNNEI, per germline. The chain's CDR3 is CASSVRHPYEQYF. The CDR3 DNA reads as TGTGCCAGCAGTGTTAGACACCCCTACGAGCAGTACTTC.

The chain links TRBV19 to TRBJ1-2; D ambiguous. CDR3 length: 14 amino acids. In germline, CDR1 is LNHDA, CDR2 SQIVND (reference sequence). The V end lost 7 bases, the J end lost 5 bases, and 17 bases lay between the germline ends. This CDR3 reads CASTLSTLGYGYTF. The CDR3, as DNA: TGTGCCAGTACCCTGTCCACCCTTGGGTATGGCTACACCTTC.

This chain uses TRBV7-2 with TRBJ2-4; TRBD2 aligns across 7 bases. This CDR3 contains 12 residues. V was clipped by 5 bases and J by 6 bases; unmatched bases: 1. From germline, CDR1 is SGHTA and CDR2 FQGNSA. The DNA of the CDR3 is TGTGCCAGCAGCCGGGGGGTAAACATTCAGTACTTC. Its translation: CASSRGVNIQYF.

V is TRBV4-2 and J is TRBJ2-1, with no clear D. CDR3 length: 16 residues. V lost 0 bases to trimming and J lost 4 bases, with 13 bases between them. From germline, CDR1 is LGHNA and CDR2 YNFKEQ. The CDR3 loop is CASSQDWVQAYNEQFF. CDR3 bases: TGTGCCAGCAGCCAAGATTGGGTCCAGGCTTACAATGAGCAGTTCTTC.

The chain has TRBV27 and TRBJ2-3; 8 bases line up with TRBD2. V lost 3 bases, J lost 0 bases, and 8 bases stayed unmatched. CDR3 length equals 17 residues. Germline V gene lookup returns CDR1 MNHEY and CDR2 SMNVEV (reference sequence). The DNA for the CDR3 is TGTGCCAGCAGTTTCAACTCCCCTAGCGGGAGCACAGATACGCAGTATTTT. Its translation is CASSFNSPSGSTDTQYF.

The V gene is TRBV25-1, the J gene TRBJ2-2; 7 positions match TRBD2. This CDR3 region has 16 residues. V dropped 3 bases and J dropped 1; count of bases not matched to a gene: 5. The germline CDR1 and CDR2 sequences are MGHDK and SYGVNS. This chain's CDR3 is CASSEVGGRNTGELFF. In nucleotides, the CDR3 is TGTGCCAGCAGTGAGGTCGGCGGGAGGAACACCGGGGAGCTGTTTTTT.

The gene calls are TRBV29-1 and TRBJ1-1; possible D gene TRBD1, 5 bases. Trimming left V 4 bases short and J 0 bases short, with 15 bases between. The length of the CDR3 is 15 residues. Per the germline V gene, CDR1 is SQVTM and CDR2 is ANQGSEA. CDR3 sequence: CSVGAGWGMNTEAFF. As DNA, the CDR3 is TGCAGCGTTGGGGCAGGGTGGGGCATGAACACTGAAGCTTTCTTT.

The chain joins TRBV6-5 to TRBJ1-1; D is uncertain. V was trimmed by 6 bases and J by 3 bases, leaving 14 bases between them. The germline V gene has CDR1 MNHEY and CDR2 SVGAGI. The CDR3 consists of 14 residues. The CDR3 nucleotides are TGTGCCAGCAGACTAGAAGGGTCGTACACTGAAGCTTTCTTT. Amino acid sequence: CASRLEGSYTEAFF.

The CDR3 DNA sequence: TGTGCCACCAGCAGAGTCGGGGGGCTGAACACTGAAGCTTTCTTT. Translating it yields CATSRVGGLNTEAFF. The chain links TRBV15 to TRBJ1-1; weak D call: TRBD1 (6 bases). Germline V lookup: CDR1 LNHNV, CDR2 YYDKDF (reference sequence). This CDR3 region has 15 residues. Trimming pared 1 base from V and 0 bases from J, leaving 9 bases between.

V and J are TRBV5-1 and TRBJ1-3, with D unresolved. V was shortened by 0 bases and J by 0 bases, with 4 bases between the two germline ends. CDR3 length: 14 residues. Looked up from germline, CDR1 is SGHRS and CDR2 is YFSETQ. The CDR3 nucleotides read TGCGCCAGCAGCTTGGGCCCCTCTGGAAACACCATATATTTT. Encoded protein: CASSLGPSGNTIYF.